This T cell receptor (beta chain) was identified in a study of T cell responses to AZD1222 COVID-19 vaccine. Study-level results: Epitopes outside B.1.351 and B.1.1.7 mutated regions reportedly drew nearly half of spike TCRs. Most donors were white British, females outnumbered males, and clonal diversity was possibly underestimated.

The assay was immunoSEQ multiplex PCR, and TCRdb's table has in-frame clones only and misses some. This table has about 31,000 clones, around 87% appearing once. This clone appeared once. Its target is not known. Germline lookup yields CDR1 SGHNT and CDR2 YYREEE (reference sequence). The CDR3 loop spans 16 amino acids. J was trimmed by 10 bases and V by 3 bases; bases with no gene match: 10. The specimen was peripheral blood, collected 28 days after the second AZD1222 dose. The J gene is TRBJ1-6, the V gene TRBV5-4; 10 positions match TRBD1. The TCR originated in an adult who received the AZD1222 COVID-19 vaccine. CDR3 loop: CASSSDDRGRRSPLHF. In DNA form, the CDR3 reads TGTGCCAGCAGCTCGGACGACAGGGGGCGAAGATCACCCCTCCACTTT.